This record looks at one TCR beta chain sequence and its context. Its antigen remains unidentified. This entry is derived from a study of cytomegalovirus exposure and HLA in healthy donors. The junction had 9 bases not matched to a gene; V was cut back by 5 bases and J by 2 bases. The CDR3 is made up of 16 amino acids. Germline V gene lookup returns CDR1 SGHAT and CDR2 FQNNGV. Study-wide findings and caveats: With later analysis, a missense DCLRE1C variant became linked to TCR beta V- and J-gene trimming. TCR beta chains associated with HLA were, in a later analysis, more clonally expanded than equally common others.

Amplification used 60 Vbeta primers and 13 Jbeta primers. TCRdb keeps only in-frame clones here, not all; method: immunoSEQ multiplex PCR. The sample yields roughly 290,000 clones, around 90% seen once. The chain has TRBV11-2 and TRBJ2-5; 9 nucleotides agree with TRBD2. This sequence originates from a young woman in good health and CMV-seronegative. Sequences were obtained from PBMCs. CDR3 in amino acids: CASSPRAGGVQETQYF. CDR3 DNA sequence: TGTGCCAGCAGCCCAAGGGCGGGGGGGGTACAAGAGACCCAGTACTTC. Full variable domain (outside the CDR3, taken from reference TRBV11-2 and TRBJ2-5): EAGVAQSPRYKIIEKRQSVAFWCNPISGHATLYWYQQILGQGPKLLIQFQNNGVVDDSQLPKDRFSAERLKGVDSTLKIQPAKLEDSAVYLCASSPRAGGVQETQYFGPGTRLLVL.